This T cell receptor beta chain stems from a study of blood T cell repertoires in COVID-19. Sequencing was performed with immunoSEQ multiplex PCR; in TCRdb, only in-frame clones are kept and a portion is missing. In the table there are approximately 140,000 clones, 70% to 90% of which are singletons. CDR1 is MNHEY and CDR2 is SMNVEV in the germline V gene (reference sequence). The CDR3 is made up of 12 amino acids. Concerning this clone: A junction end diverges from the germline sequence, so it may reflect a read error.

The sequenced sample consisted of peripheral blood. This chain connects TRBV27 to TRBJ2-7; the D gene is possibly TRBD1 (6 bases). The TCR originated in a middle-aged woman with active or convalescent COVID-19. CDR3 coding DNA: TGTGCCAGCAGTCCGGGACACTACCTCCCCGTCTTC. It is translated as CASSPGHYLPVF.